The rows below give T cell receptor beta chains drawn from one sample of a study of OX40 agonist ivuxolimab in advanced cancers. Data came from immunoSEQ multiplex PCR; TCRdb stores just in-frame clones and leaves some out. The repertoire includes tens of thousands of clones, roughly 80% of them detected once, and more than 6% sits in the top ten. The material was CD4+ or CD8+ T cells sorted from blood, obtained in a trial of the OX40 agonist ivuxolimab. These receptors originate from an adult with an advanced solid tumor such as melanoma, head and neck, liver or kidney cancer. Both conserved end residues are part of each CDR3. Fields, in order: J gene, clone size, D gene, V gene, CDR3 DNA, CDR3 protein. D genes are given only for firm matches. A clone size is listed for some rows: how often the clone was seen (once, few, many), or a class if it is expanded.

TRBJ2-2 few NA TRBV7-7 TGTGCCAGCAGCCCTACCCCGGGATTGAACACCGGGGAGCTGTTTTTT CASSPTPGLNTGELFF
TRBJ2-1 NA TRBD2 TRBV5-1 TGCGCCAGCAAGGGGCGGGAGGTGTACAATGAGCAGTTCTTC CASKGREVYNEQFF
TRBJ1-5 NA NA TRBV19 TGTGCCAGTACCGACGACCCCAGGGAACAGCCCCAGCATTTT CASTDDPREQPQHF
TRBJ2-7 NA NA TRBV28 TGTGCCAGCACCAGGGACGCGTGGGACGGACTCTACGAGCAGTACTTC CASTRDAWDGLYEQYF
TRBJ1-3 NA NA TRBV15 TGTGCCACCAGCTTCAGAGCTGATGGAAACACCATATATTTT CATSFRADGNTIYF
TRBJ2-1 NA NA TRBV5-4 TGTGCCAGCAGCCCCGGACAAGTCTCCTACAATGAGCAGTTCTTC CASSPGQVSYNEQFF
TRBJ1-1 NA NA TRBV10-1 TGCGCCAGCAGTGAGTCGACAGGCACTGAAGCTTTCTTT CASSESTGTEAFF
TRBJ2-1 few NA TRBV30 TGTGCCTGGGGGGACGGTGAGCAGTTCTTC CAWGDGEQFF
TRBJ2-1 NA TRBD2 TRBV6-5 TGTGCCAGCAGTTACCTAAGCGGGAGGGCCTCCAATGAGCAGTTCTTC CASSYLSGRASNEQFF
TRBJ2-7 NA NA TRBV20-1 TGCAGTGCTAGAGGGGAGACAGGAGAGTACTTC CSARGETGEYF
TRBJ2-3 NA NA TRBV5-1 TGCGCCAGCAGCGCCCGGACGGGTAACACAGATACGCAGTATTTT CASSARTGNTDTQYF
TRBJ2-1 once NA TRBV27 TGTGCCAGTGGTCTAGCGCGCTCCTACAATGAGCAGTTCTTC CASGLARSYNEQFF
TRBJ1-5 NA NA TRBV4-1 TGCGCCAGCGGACCTTACGGGGTCGGTCAGCCCCAGCATTTT CASGPYGVGQPQHF
TRBJ1-2 NA TRBD1 TRBV9 TGTGCCAGCAGCGTCCACAGGGGGGTTAACTATGGCTACACCTTC CASSVHRGVNYGYTF
TRBJ2-4 few NA TRBV7-2 TGTGCCAGCAGCTTGGTTGGGGCTCAGTACTTC CASSLVGAQYF
TRBJ1-5 NA NA TRBV6-5 TGTGCCAGCAGGCCGACAGGAAATCAGCCCCAGCATTTT CASRPTGNQPQHF
TRBJ1-3 NA TRBD1 TRBV30 TGTGCCTGGAGTGTGGCCAGGGGGGACACCATATATTTT CAWSVARGDTIYF
TRBJ2-2 NA NA TRBV18 TGTGCCAGCTCACCACCGGGCGGAGGGTTCACCGGGGAGCTGTTTTTT CASSPPGGGFTGELFF
TRBJ2-1 NA TRBD2 TRBV30 TGTGCCTGGACTCCGGGACTAGCGGGTTACAATGAGCAGTTCTTC CAWTPGLAGYNEQFF
TRBJ2-5 NA NA TRBV7-9 TGTGCCAGCAGCTGGGGTTCCGGCTATGAGCAGTACTTC CASSWGSGYEQYF
TRBJ1-6 few TRBD1 TRBV27 TGTGCCAGCAGTTTATCAGGTTTTGGCAGGGGGCTAATTAATAATTCACCCCTCCACTTT CASSLSGFGRGLINNSPLHF
TRBJ2-5 NA NA TRBV25-1 TGTGCCAGCAGTGAATTCGGGCAAGAGACCCAGTACTTC CASSEFGQETQYF
TRBJ1-4 NA NA TRBV27 TGTGCCAGCAGTTTATCCTACCGCGGGGGAAAACTGTTTTTT CASSLSYRGGKLFF
TRBJ2-7 NA NA TRBV6-1 TGTGCCAGCTCTTTTTTCGGCAACTCCTACGAGCAGTACTTC CASSFFGNSYEQYF
TRBJ2-7 NA NA TRBV12-5 TGTGCTAGTGGTTTGGTTAGGTCGGCCGAGCAGTACTTC CASGLVRSAEQYF
TRBJ2-5 NA TRBD1 TRBV5-1 TGCGCCAGCAGCGGGGCGACAGGGGGCAGGGAGACCCAGTACTTC CASSGATGGRETQYF
TRBJ2-3 NA TRBD2 TRBV5-6 TGTGCCAGCAGCTTGATACTAGCGGGAGAAGATACGCAGTATTTT CASSLILAGEDTQYF